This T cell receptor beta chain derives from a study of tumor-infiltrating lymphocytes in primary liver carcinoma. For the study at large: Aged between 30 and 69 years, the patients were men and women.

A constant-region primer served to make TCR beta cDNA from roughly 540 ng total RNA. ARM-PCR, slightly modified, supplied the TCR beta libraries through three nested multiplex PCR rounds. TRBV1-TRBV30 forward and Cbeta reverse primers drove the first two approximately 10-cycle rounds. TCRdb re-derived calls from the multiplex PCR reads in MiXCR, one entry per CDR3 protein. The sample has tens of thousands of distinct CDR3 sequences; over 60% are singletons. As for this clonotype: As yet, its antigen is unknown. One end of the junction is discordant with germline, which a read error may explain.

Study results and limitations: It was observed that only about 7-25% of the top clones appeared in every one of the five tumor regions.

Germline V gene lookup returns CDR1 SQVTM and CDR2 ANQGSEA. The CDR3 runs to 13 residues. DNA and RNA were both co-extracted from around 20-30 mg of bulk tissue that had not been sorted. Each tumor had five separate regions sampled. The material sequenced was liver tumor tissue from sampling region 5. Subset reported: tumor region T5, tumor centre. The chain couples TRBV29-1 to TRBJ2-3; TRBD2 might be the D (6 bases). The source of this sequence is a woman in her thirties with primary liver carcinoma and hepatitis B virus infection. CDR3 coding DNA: TGCAGCGTACGGAGGAGGGGCACAAATACGCATTATTTT. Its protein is CSVRRRGTNTHYF.